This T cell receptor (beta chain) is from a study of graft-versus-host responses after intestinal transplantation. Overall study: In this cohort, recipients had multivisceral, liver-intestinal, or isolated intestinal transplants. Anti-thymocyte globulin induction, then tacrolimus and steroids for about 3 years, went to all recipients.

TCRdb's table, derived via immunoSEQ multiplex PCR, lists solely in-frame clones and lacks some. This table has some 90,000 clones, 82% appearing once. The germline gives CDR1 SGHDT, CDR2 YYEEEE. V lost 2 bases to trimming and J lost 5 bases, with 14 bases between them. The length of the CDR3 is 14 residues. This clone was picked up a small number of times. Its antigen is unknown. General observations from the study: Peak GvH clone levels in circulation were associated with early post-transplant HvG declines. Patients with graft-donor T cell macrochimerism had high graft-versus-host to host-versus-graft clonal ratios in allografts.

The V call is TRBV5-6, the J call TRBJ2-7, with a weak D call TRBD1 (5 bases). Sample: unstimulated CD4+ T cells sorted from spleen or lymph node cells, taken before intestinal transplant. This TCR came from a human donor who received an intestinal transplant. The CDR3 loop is CASSFLGRVNEQYF. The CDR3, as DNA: TGTGCCAGCAGCTTTCTGGGCAGGGTCAACGAGCAGTACTTC.